Listed below are T cell receptor beta chains from one sample, sequenced in a study of CD8+CD57+ T cells in acquired aplastic anemia. TCRdb used MiXCR to reprocess the reads, holding one entry per CDR3 protein. The data show some 200,000 distinct CDR3 sequences, approximately 60% seen once. The sequenced material came from sorted CD4+, CD8+, or CD8+CD57+ T cells (not recorded which) from PBMCs. The source is a human donor with aplastic anemia. CDR3s leave out the opening cysteine and the closing phenylalanine or tryptophan.

v_gene | CDR3aa
TRBV6-7 | ASSKYRDDQPQH
TRBV19 | ASSIGGINTEAF
TRBV20-1 | SARERWANVLT
TRBV7-9 | ASSVTVWGTEAF
TRBV19 | ASSPRYEETQY
TRBV24-1 | ATMGNTEAF
TRBV15 | ATSREEGDQPQH
TRBV15 | ASSSSGTGGYEQY
TRBV2 | ASSEVGAYSNQPQH
TRBV6-4 | ASSELAGDSDTQY
TRBV7-2 | ASSFGGYTDTQY
TRBV19 | ASSIVGTGNEQY
TRBV12-3/TRBV12-4 | ASRWDSPGELF
TRBV20-1 | SARRQGPQETQY
TRBV29-1 | SGTRSWDTEAF
TRBV29-1 | SASSNRDTEAF